This T cell receptor beta chain was identified in a study of vaccination effects on CD4 cells after COVID-19. TCRdb's copy holds only in-frame clones and misses some; the assay was immunoSEQ multiplex PCR. This sample has tens of thousands of clones; 70% to 85% occur once, and the top ten carry about 1.4%. Antigen-specific CD4+ T cells were expanded with viral peptide pools in the ViraFEST assay before sequencing. On day 10 of culture, CD4+ T cells were separated out. Two doses of BNT162b2 or mRNA-1273 vaccine were administered to participants. The V end was cut by 5 bases, the J end by 8 bases, with 16 bases between. From germline, CDR1 is LGHDT and CDR2 YNNKEL (reference sequence). The CDR3 sequence is 15 residues long. On this clone: Its specificity is not known.

V gene TRBV3-1 (or the pseudogene TRBV3-2) combines with J gene TRBJ1-6, with D unclear. The sequence derives from a human donor who received a COVID-19 vaccine. Sequencing used CD4+ T cells from PBMCs cultured with HCoV-229E spike peptides, obtained after COVID-19 vaccination. The CDR3 coding sequence is TGTGCCAGCAGCGGTCGGAGGGCCGCCGATTCACCCCTCCACTTT. Residues: CASSGRRAADSPLHF.